These T cell receptor beta chains were read from a single sample in a study of blood T cell repertoires in COVID-19. Some clones are missing from TCRdb's copy, which holds only in-frame ones; the method was immunoSEQ multiplex PCR. Of some 160,000 clones listed, just under 85% were seen once; the top ten hold 2.5% to 3%. Material: peripheral blood. These receptors were obtained from a woman over 75 with COVID-19, enrolled during active disease. Each CDR3 is given with its conserved first and last residue. D genes are given only for firm matches. Only part of the rows carry a size: once, few, many, or a class if the clone is expanded.

clone_size: NA; d_call: NA; j_call: TRBJ1-2; v_call: TRBV5-1; cdr3_aa: CASSLSIEGGYTF; cdr3_nt: TGCGCCAGCAGCTTGTCTATTGAGGGAGGCTACACCTTC
clone_size: NA; d_call: NA; j_call: TRBJ2-3; v_call: TRBV14; cdr3_aa: CASSQGTFSTDTQYF; cdr3_nt: TGTGCCAGCAGCCAAGGGACTTTTAGCACAGATACGCAGTATTTT
clone_size: NA; d_call: NA; j_call: TRBJ1-5; v_call: TRBV5-1; cdr3_aa: CASSWAGDQPQHF; cdr3_nt: TGCGCCAGCAGCTGGGCAGGGGATCAGCCCCAGCATTTT
clone_size: NA; d_call: NA; j_call: TRBJ2-1; v_call: TRBV7-2; cdr3_aa: CASSSSTTNEQFF; cdr3_nt: TGTGCCAGCAGCTCTTCGACAACCAATGAGCAGTTCTTC
clone_size: once; d_call: NA; j_call: TRBJ2-3; v_call: TRBV5-1; cdr3_aa: CASSLSLASTDTQYF; cdr3_nt: TGCGCCAGCAGCTTGAGCTTAGCCAGCACAGATACGCAGTATTTT
clone_size: NA; d_call: TRBD1; j_call: TRBJ1-5; v_call: TRBV18; cdr3_aa: CASSQQGNNQPQHF; cdr3_nt: TGTGCCAGCTCCCAACAGGGGAACAATCAGCCCCAGCATTTT
clone_size: NA; d_call: NA; j_call: TRBJ2-1; v_call: TRBV9; cdr3_aa: CASSVGGRNNEQFF; cdr3_nt: TGTGCCAGCAGCGTAGGAGGGAGGAACAATGAGCAGTTCTTC
clone_size: NA; d_call: NA; j_call: TRBJ2-7; v_call: TRBV5-1; cdr3_aa: CASSSQPQGSIPYEQYF; cdr3_nt: TGCGCCAGCAGTTCCCAACCCCAGGGGTCCATTCCGTACGAGCAGTACTTC
clone_size: NA; d_call: NA; j_call: TRBJ1-1; v_call: TRBV9; cdr3_aa: CASSLHAREGTEAFF; cdr3_nt: TGTGCCAGCAGCCTCCACGCACGGGAGGGCACTGAAGCTTTCTTT
clone_size: NA; d_call: NA; j_call: TRBJ2-5; v_call: TRBV21-1; cdr3_aa: CASSKRDRGVQETQYF; cdr3_nt: TGTGCCAGCAGCAAACGGGACAGGGGGGTCCAAGAGACCCAGTACTTC
clone_size: NA; d_call: NA; j_call: TRBJ1-4; v_call: TRBV2; cdr3_aa: CASRPRGTAFATNEKLFF; cdr3_nt: TGTGCCAGCAGACCCAGGGGAACCGCCTTTGCAACTAATGAAAAACTGTTTTTT
clone_size: once; d_call: TRBD1; j_call: TRBJ2-5; v_call: TRBV7-2; cdr3_aa: CASSRRDLGQGGETQYF; cdr3_nt: TGTGCCAGCAGCCGGAGAGACCTAGGACAGGGTGGGGAGACCCAGTACTTC
clone_size: NA; d_call: TRBD2; j_call: TRBJ2-7; v_call: TRBV6-5; cdr3_aa: CASSYLTAGGRYEQYF; cdr3_nt: TGTGCCAGCAGTTACTTAACAGCGGGGGGGCGGTACGAGCAGTACTTC
clone_size: NA; d_call: NA; j_call: TRBJ2-1; v_call: TRBV27; cdr3_aa: CASSLTTGYAGEQFF; cdr3_nt: TGTGCCAGCAGTTTAACGACAGGGTATGCGGGGGAGCAGTTCTTC
clone_size: once; d_call: NA; j_call: TRBJ2-7; v_call: TRBV6-5; cdr3_aa: CASSYLIGYEQYF; cdr3_nt: TGTGCCAGCAGTTACCTCATCGGCTACGAGCAGTACTTC
clone_size: NA; d_call: NA; j_call: TRBJ1-5; v_call: TRBV9; cdr3_aa: CASSVAGGNQPQHF; cdr3_nt: TGTGCCAGCAGCGTTGCAGGGGGCAATCAGCCCCAGCATTTT
clone_size: NA; d_call: NA; j_call: TRBJ1-1; v_call: TRBV18; cdr3_aa: CASSPLGGVLTEAFF; cdr3_nt: TGTGCCAGCTCACCCCTTGGGGGGGTACTCACTGAAGCTTTCTTT
clone_size: few; d_call: TRBD1; j_call: TRBJ1-2; v_call: TRBV7-9; cdr3_aa: CASSSNRGYDGYTF; cdr3_nt: TGTGCCAGCAGCTCAAACAGGGGTTATGATGGCTACACCTTC
clone_size: NA; d_call: NA; j_call: TRBJ1-2; v_call: TRBV19; cdr3_aa: CASSIGVRASNYGYTF; cdr3_nt: TGTGCCAGTAGTATAGGAGTCAGGGCTTCAAACTATGGCTACACCTTC
clone_size: NA; d_call: TRBD2; j_call: TRBJ2-3; v_call: TRBV4-1; cdr3_aa: CASSQGTAGGITSTDTQYF; cdr3_nt: TGCGCCAGCAGCCAAGGTACAGCGGGGGGCATAACTAGCACAGATACGCAGTATTTT
clone_size: NA; d_call: TRBD1; j_call: TRBJ2-7; v_call: TRBV5-1; cdr3_aa: CASKGTVSYEQYF; cdr3_nt: TGCGCCAGCAAGGGGACAGTCTCCTACGAGCAGTACTTC
clone_size: NA; d_call: TRBD1; j_call: TRBJ1-1; v_call: TRBV19; cdr3_aa: CASNDQGATEAFF; cdr3_nt: TGTGCCAGTAATGACCAGGGGGCCACTGAAGCTTTCTTT
clone_size: NA; d_call: TRBD2; j_call: TRBJ2-1; v_call: TRBV28; cdr3_aa: CASSLLAGVEQFF; cdr3_nt: TGTGCCAGCAGTTTACTAGCGGGAGTTGAGCAGTTCTTC
clone_size: NA; d_call: NA; j_call: TRBJ2-3; v_call: TRBV2; cdr3_aa: CASSEEQGITDTQYF; cdr3_nt: TGTGCCAGCAGTGAAGAGCAGGGGATCACAGATACGCAGTATTTT
clone_size: NA; d_call: NA; j_call: TRBJ1-4; v_call: TRBV25-1; cdr3_aa: CASSEPRRGNEKLFF; cdr3_nt: TGTGCCAGCAGTGAACCTAGGCGGGGTAATGAAAAACTGTTTTTT
clone_size: NA; d_call: TRBD1; j_call: TRBJ1-4; v_call: TRBV5-1; cdr3_aa: CASREQGATGEKLFF; cdr3_nt: TGCGCCAGCAGAGAACAGGGGGCTACGGGTGAAAAACTGTTTTTT
clone_size: NA; d_call: NA; j_call: TRBJ2-7; v_call: TRBV6-1; cdr3_aa: CASSEYGDWPDYEQYF; cdr3_nt: TGTGCCAGCAGTGAATACGGGGACTGGCCGGACTACGAGCAGTACTTC
clone_size: NA; d_call: NA; j_call: TRBJ2-7; v_call: TRBV18; cdr3_aa: CASSPIGGIYEQYF; cdr3_nt: TGTGCCAGCTCACCAATCGGGGGTATATACGAGCAGTACTTC
clone_size: NA; d_call: NA; j_call: TRBJ2-4; v_call: TRBV7-2; cdr3_aa: CASSFRIEVAKNIQYF; cdr3_nt: TGTGCCAGCAGTTTTAGGATAGAGGTAGCCAAAAACATTCAGTACTTC
clone_size: few; d_call: NA; j_call: TRBJ1-1; v_call: TRBV19; cdr3_aa: CASGEKDTEAFF; cdr3_nt: TGTGCCTCAGGGGAGAAGGACACTGAAGCTTTCTTT
clone_size: once; d_call: TRBD1; j_call: TRBJ1-2; v_call: TRBV7-9; cdr3_aa: CASSLGGQGASNYGYTF; cdr3_nt: TGTGCCAGCAGCTTAGGTGGACAGGGGGCTTCAAACTATGGCTACACCTTC
clone_size: NA; d_call: NA; j_call: TRBJ1-2; v_call: TRBV10-1; cdr3_aa: CATAGHSDYGYTF; cdr3_nt: TGCGCCACCGCGGGCCATTCGGACTATGGCTACACCTTC
clone_size: NA; d_call: TRBD1; j_call: TRBJ2-7; v_call: TRBV28; cdr3_aa: CASSRPGQSYEQYF; cdr3_nt: TGTGCCAGCAGCCGCCCGGGACAGTCCTACGAGCAGTACTTC
clone_size: NA; d_call: TRBD1; j_call: TRBJ1-2; v_call: TRBV10-3; cdr3_aa: CAISEAGQGNYGYTF; cdr3_nt: TGTGCCATCAGCGAAGCGGGACAGGGGAACTATGGCTACACCTTC
clone_size: few; d_call: NA; j_call: TRBJ1-2; v_call: TRBV29-1; cdr3_aa: CSVEDQAGSYGYTF; cdr3_nt: TGCAGCGTTGAAGATCAGGCCGGATCCTATGGCTACACCTTC
clone_size: NA; d_call: TRBD1; j_call: TRBJ2-7; v_call: TRBV30; cdr3_aa: CAWTRTGFEQYF; cdr3_nt: TGTGCCTGGACCCGGACAGGGTTCGAGCAGTACTTC
clone_size: few; d_call: NA; j_call: TRBJ1-1; v_call: TRBV6-2/TRBV6-3; cdr3_aa: CASSLWGGSTEAFF; cdr3_nt: TGTGCCAGCAGTTTATGGGGGGGAAGCACTGAAGCTTTCTTT
clone_size: NA; d_call: NA; j_call: TRBJ2-3; v_call: TRBV27; cdr3_aa: CASWGVGDTQYF; cdr3_nt: TGTGCCAGTTGGGGAGTCGGGGATACGCAGTATTTT
clone_size: once; d_call: NA; j_call: TRBJ2-1; v_call: TRBV29-1; cdr3_aa: CSVSVYDEQFF; cdr3_nt: TGCAGCGTGTCGGTTTACGATGAGCAGTTCTTC
clone_size: NA; d_call: NA; j_call: TRBJ2-2; v_call: TRBV7-9; cdr3_aa: CASSLVLAGELFF; cdr3_nt: TGTGCCAGCAGCTTAGTGCTAGCCGGGGAGCTGTTTTTT
clone_size: few; d_call: NA; j_call: TRBJ2-7; v_call: TRBV7-9; cdr3_aa: CASSVRVGSYEQYF; cdr3_nt: TGTGCCAGCAGCGTCAGGGTAGGGTCCTACGAGCAGTACTTC
clone_size: NA; d_call: TRBD1; j_call: TRBJ1-2; v_call: TRBV19; cdr3_aa: CASRIDLDRGTGYTF; cdr3_nt: TGTGCCAGTAGGATCGACCTGGACAGGGGGACTGGCTACACCTTC